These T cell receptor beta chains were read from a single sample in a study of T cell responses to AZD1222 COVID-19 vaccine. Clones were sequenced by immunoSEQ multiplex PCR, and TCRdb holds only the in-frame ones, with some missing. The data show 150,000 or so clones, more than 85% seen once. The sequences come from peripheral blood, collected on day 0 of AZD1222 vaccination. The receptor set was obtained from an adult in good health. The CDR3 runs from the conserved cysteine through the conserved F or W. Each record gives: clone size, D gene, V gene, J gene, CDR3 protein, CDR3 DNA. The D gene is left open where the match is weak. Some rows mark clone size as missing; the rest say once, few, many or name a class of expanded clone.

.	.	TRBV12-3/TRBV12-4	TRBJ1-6	CASSFSGSPLHF	TGTGCCAGCAGTTTCAGCGGGTCACCCCTCCACTTT
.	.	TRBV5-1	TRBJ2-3	CASSEGTTDTQYF	TGCGCCAGCAGCGAGGGGACTACAGATACGCAGTATTTT
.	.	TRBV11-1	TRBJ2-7	CASSLARVAYEQYF	TGTGCCAGCAGCTTAGCGAGAGTGGCCTACGAGCAGTACTTC
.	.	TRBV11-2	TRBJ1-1	CASSLAGTEAFF	TGTGCCAGCAGCTTGGCAGGCACTGAAGCTTTCTTT
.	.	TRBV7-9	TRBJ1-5	CASSLGAGGGQPQHF	TGTGCCAGCAGCTTAGGCGCCGGCGGCGGTCAGCCCCAGCATTTT
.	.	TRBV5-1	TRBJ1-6	CASSLDLGQSTPLHF	TGCGCCAGCAGCTTGGATTTGGGGCAGTCGACACCCCTCCACTTT
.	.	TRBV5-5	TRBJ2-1	CATSWEWRGNEQFF	TGTGCCACCTCGTGGGAGTGGAGGGGAAATGAGCAGTTCTTC
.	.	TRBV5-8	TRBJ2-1	CASSPPADEQFF	TGTGCCAGCAGCCCCCCGGCGGACGAGCAGTTCTTC
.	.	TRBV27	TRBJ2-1	CASSSRLNEQFF	TGTGCCAGCAGTTCCAGACTCAATGAGCAGTTCTTC
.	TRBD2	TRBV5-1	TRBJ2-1	CASSPDGTSGTEQFF	TGCGCCAGCAGCCCGGACGGGACTAGCGGGACTGAGCAGTTCTTC
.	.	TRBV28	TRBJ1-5	CASSRLSNQPQHF	TGTGCCAGCAGTCGCCTCTCTAATCAGCCCCAGCATTTT
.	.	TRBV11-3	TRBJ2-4	CASSLVNVGAKNIQYF	TGTGCCAGCAGCTTAGTGAATGTGGGGGCCAAAAACATTCAGTACTTC
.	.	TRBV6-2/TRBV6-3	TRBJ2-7	CASSYGLDPSYEQYF	TGTGCCAGCAGTTACGGGCTGGATCCTTCCTACGAGCAGTACTTC
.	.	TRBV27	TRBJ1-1	CASSPSTGIAEAFF	TGTGCCAGCAGTCCTTCCACTGGGATCGCTGAAGCTTTCTTT
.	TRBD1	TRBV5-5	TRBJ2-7	CASSTPGQGAREQYF	TGTGCCAGCAGCACTCCAGGACAGGGGGCGCGAGAGCAGTACTTC
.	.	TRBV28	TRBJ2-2	CATTWGPGGELFF	TGTGCCACCACATGGGGCCCCGGCGGGGAGCTGTTTTTT
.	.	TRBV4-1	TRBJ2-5	CASSQVGGQETQYF	TGCGCCAGCAGCCAAGTAGGGGGGCAAGAGACCCAGTACTTC
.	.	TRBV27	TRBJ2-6	CASPRGGANVLTF	TGTGCCAGCCCCAGGGGTGGGGCCAACGTCCTGACTTTC
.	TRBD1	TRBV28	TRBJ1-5	CASSPTRRQGRGYGNQPQHF	TGTGCCAGCAGTCCTACCCGTCGACAGGGGCGCGGGTATGGCAATCAGCCCCAGCATTTT
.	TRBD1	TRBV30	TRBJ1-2	CAWTPQGARTSGYTF	TGTGCCTGGACCCCCCAGGGGGCTAGGACGTCGGGCTACACCTTC
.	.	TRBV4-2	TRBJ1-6	CASSQPAGTPVHLHF	TGTGCCAGCAGCCAACCGGCAGGGACCCCAGTCCACCTCCACTTT
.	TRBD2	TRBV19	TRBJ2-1	CASSEEAGGRPSYNEQFF	TGTGCCAGTAGTGAAGAAGCGGGAGGGCGACCCTCCTACAATGAGCAGTTCTTC
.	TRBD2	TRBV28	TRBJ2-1	CASSEEIKGGTHYNEQFF	TGTGCCAGCAGTGAGGAAATTAAGGGAGGGACTCACTACAATGAGCAGTTCTTC
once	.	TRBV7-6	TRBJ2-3	CASSRNLLGGTDTQYF	TGTGCCAGCAGCCGTAACTTACTAGGGGGCACAGATACGCAGTATTTT
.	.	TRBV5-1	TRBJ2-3	CASSFGGSLDTQYF	TGCGCCAGCAGCTTTGGGGGGAGCCTAGATACGCAGTATTTT
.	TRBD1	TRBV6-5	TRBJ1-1	CASSSDRAGEAFF	TGTGCCAGCAGTTCGGACAGGGCGGGTGAAGCTTTCTTT
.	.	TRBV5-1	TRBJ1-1	CASSEGHRGTEAFF	TGCGCCAGCAGCGAAGGACACCGGGGGACTGAAGCTTTCTTT
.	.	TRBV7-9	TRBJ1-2	CAGDERLLGYTF	TGTGCCGGGGATGAAAGGTTATTGGGCTACACCTTC
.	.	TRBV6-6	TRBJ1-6	CASTRGSGTSLYSPLHF	TGTGCCAGCACTCGAGGGTCCGGGACAAGCCTATATTCACCCCTCCACTTT
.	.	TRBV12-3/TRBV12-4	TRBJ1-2	CASKQGTGYTF	TGTGCCAGCAAACAGGGTACTGGCTACACCTTC
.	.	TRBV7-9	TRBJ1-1	CASSPAQLEAFF	TGTGCCAGCAGCCCAGCGCAGCTTGAAGCTTTCTTT
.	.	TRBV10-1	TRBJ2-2	CASAERENTGELFF	TGCGCCAGCGCTGAACGGGAGAACACCGGGGAGCTGTTTTTT
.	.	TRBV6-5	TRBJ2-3	CASRDSTDTQYF	TGTGCCAGTCGGGACAGCACAGATACGCAGTATTTT
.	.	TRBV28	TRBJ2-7	CASSSLHRSYSYEQYF	TGTGCCAGCAGTTCCCTACATCGCTCTTACTCCTACGAGCAGTACTTC
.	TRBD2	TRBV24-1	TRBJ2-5	CATSDIASGTRETQYF	TGTGCCACCAGTGACATCGCTAGCGGGACTCGAGAGACCCAGTACTTC
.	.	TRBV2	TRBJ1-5	CASSENRGNQPQHF	TGTGCCAGCAGTGAAAACAGGGGCAATCAGCCCCAGCATTTT
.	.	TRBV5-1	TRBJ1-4	CASSDQGATNEKLFF	TGCGCCAGCAGCGATCAGGGTGCAACTAATGAAAAACTGTTTTTT
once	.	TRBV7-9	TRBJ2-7	CASSFGRTDDEQYF	TGTGCCAGCAGCTTTGGGAGAACCGACGACGAGCAGTACTTC
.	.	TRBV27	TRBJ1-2	CASSLAGLGYGYTF	TGTGCCAGCAGTTTAGCAGGGCTCGGCTATGGCTACACCTTC
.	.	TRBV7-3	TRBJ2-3	CASSSSGGDTQYF	TGTGCCAGCAGCTCCAGTGGGGGCGATACGCAGTATTTT
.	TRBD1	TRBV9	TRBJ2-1	CASSLRWDSRSEQFF	TGTGCCAGCAGCCTCCGCTGGGACAGTCGGTCGGAGCAGTTCTTC
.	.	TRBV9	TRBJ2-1	CASSTHLDLGYNEQFF	TGTGCCAGCAGCACACACCTAGATTTGGGGTACAATGAGCAGTTCTTC
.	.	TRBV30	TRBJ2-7	CATGHEGYEQYF	TGTGCCACGGGACATGAAGGGTACGAGCAGTACTTC
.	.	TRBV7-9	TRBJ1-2	CASSSTGPGGRGYTF	TGTGCCAGCAGTTCCACAGGGCCTGGGGGACGTGGCTACACCTTC
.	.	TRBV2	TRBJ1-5	CASSFGRSSNQPQHF	TGTGCCAGCAGTTTCGGCCGGAGTAGCAATCAGCCCCAGCATTTT
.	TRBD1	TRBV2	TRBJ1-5	CASSRQGIGAQPQHF	TGTGCCAGCAGTCGACAGGGAATCGGAGCTCAGCCCCAGCATTTT
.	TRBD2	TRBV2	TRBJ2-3	CASSGAGGTDTQYF	TGTGCCAGCAGTGGCGCGGGAGGCACAGATACGCAGTATTTT
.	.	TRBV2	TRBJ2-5	CASSRTGLQETQYF	TGTGCCAGCAGTAGGACGGGGCTTCAAGAGACCCAGTACTTC
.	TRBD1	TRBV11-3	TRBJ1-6	CASSLMTGANSPLHF	TGTGCCAGCAGCTTAATGACAGGGGCTAATTCACCCCTCCACTTT
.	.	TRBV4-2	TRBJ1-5	CASSQIDSNQPQHF	TGTGCCAGCAGCCAAATCGATAGCAATCAGCCCCAGCATTTT
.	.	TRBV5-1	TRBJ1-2	CASSYETGARGYTF	TGCGCCAGCAGCTACGAGACAGGTGCTAGGGGCTACACCTTC
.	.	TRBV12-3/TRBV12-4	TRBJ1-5	CASPGGINQPQHF	TGTGCCAGCCCCGGGGGGATCAATCAGCCCCAGCATTTT
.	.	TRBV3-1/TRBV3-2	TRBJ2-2	CASSQRALAEATGELFF	TGTGCCAGCAGCCAAAGGGCCCTCGCCGAGGCCACCGGGGAGCTGTTTTTT